The TCR beta chain under discussion was sequenced for a study of response to subunit inactivated influenza vaccine. Study observations and caveats: The study's authors posited that every seasonal influenza vaccination enlists few new T cells.

TCRdb re-derived calls from the RT-PCR reads in MiXCR, one entry per CDR3 protein. The sample holds around 180,000 distinct CDR3 sequences; approximately 9.2% are singletons and the top ten take roughly 10%. Germline CDR1 is GTSNPN and CDR2 is SVGIG (reference sequence). The J segment lost 3 bases and the V segment lost 4 bases, leaving 9 bases of the junction unmatched. The CDR3 loop spans 17 amino acids. On this clonotype itself: The antigen remains undetermined.

Here the sequenced sample was non-naive T cells sorted from PBMCs, taken on the day of vaccination. The V and J genes are TRBV30 and TRBJ2-7; 16 positions match TRBD2. This sequence was found in a man aged 50-60 years who received an inactivated influenza vaccine. This CDR3 is CAWTHPGLAGGGYEQYF. The CDR3 DNA is TGTGCCTGGACTCATCCGGGACTAGCGGGGGGGGGCTACGAGCAGTACTTC.